The 29 T cell receptor beta chains listed next were all sequenced from one sample in a study of blood T cells in healthy people across ages. Primed by a sample-barcoded 5' primer and a J-beta primer mix, a second PCR proceeded for about 6 to 12 cycles. One entry per CDR3 protein results from TCRdb running MiXCR on the 5' RACE reads. This table has some 920,000 distinct CDR3 sequences, roughly half appearing once. The sample comprised blood. Source of these receptors: an older woman in good health.

This clonotype showed up just a few times. The chain employs TRBV6-4 and TRBJ2-1, with D possibly TRBD1 on 5 matching bases. Deletions cut 3 bases from V and 10 bases from J, with 13 bases between. The CDR3 has 13 residues. The V gene's germline CDR1 is MRHNA and CDR2 SNTAGT. The CDR3 loop is CASSDYRGNEQFF. The CDR3 DNA reads as TGTGCCAGCAGTGATTATAGGGGTAACGAGCAGTTCTTC.

The V call is TRBV18, the J call TRBJ2-7, with D possibly matching TRBD2 (5 bases). CDR1 KGHSH and CDR2 LQKENI come from the germline V gene. The V and J ends lost 3 bases and 5 bases respectively, with 14 bases between them. The CDR3 has 14 residues. As DNA, the CDR3 is TGTGCCAGCTCACCGGTCGGGAATTTCCACGAGCAGTACTTC. Its translation is CASSPVGNFHEQYF.

The chain recombines TRBV6-5 with TRBJ1-2, with D possibly matching TRBD1 (5 bases). This CDR3 contains 14 residues. The germline CDR1 and CDR2 sequences are MNHEY and SVGAGI. The V and J ends lost 5 bases and 0 bases respectively, with 10 bases between them. This chain's CDR3 is CASSPRAANYGYTF. DNA of the CDR3: TGTGCCAGCAGTCCCAGGGCGGCTAACTATGGCTACACCTTC.

The chain employs TRBV7-2 and TRBJ2-1; no clear D. V was clipped by 8 bases and J by 4 bases, with 21 bases between them. The CDR3 has 16 residues. Looked up from germline, CDR1 is SGHTA and CDR2 is FQGNSA. The CDR3 is CASAPGNRNSYNEQFF. The CDR3 DNA sequence: TGTGCCAGCGCGCCAGGCAACCGGAACTCGTACAATGAGCAGTTCTTC.

The rearrangement links TRBV27 to TRBJ2-3, with a possible D match to TRBD2 (6 bases). The CDR3 is 15 residues long. Trimming stripped 4 bases from V and 2 bases from J, with 13 bases between. Germline CDR1 reads MNHEY; CDR2 reads SMNVEV (reference sequence). CDR3 DNA: TGTGCCAGCAGTTGGGTTAGCGGCTACACAGATACGCAGTATTTT. Translation: CASSWVSGYTDTQYF.

The V call is TRBV4-2, the J call TRBJ2-7, with 8 bases fitting TRBD2. Germline lookup yields CDR1 LGHNA and CDR2 YNFKEQ. This CDR3 spans 17 amino acids. V shed 3 bases, J shed 4 bases, and the junction held 14 bases outside the gene matches. DNA for the CDR3: TGTGCCAGCAGCCAGGGAGGTCTACTAGCGGAGTCGTACGAGCAGTACTTC. It translates to CASSQGGLLAESYEQYF.

This clonotype was counted a single time. This may be a read error, as it is one base from a much larger clone. CDR3 in amino acids: CASGPRNPPGDEQYF. For the CDR3, the DNA is TGTGCCAGCGGCCCCCGAAACCCCCCAGGGGACGAGCAGTACTTC. The chain joins TRBV7-2 to TRBJ2-7; TRBD1 is a possible D gene (6 bases). Germline CDR1 is SGHTA and CDR2 is FQGNSA. V was cut by 8 bases and J by 5 bases, with 22 bases left in between. The CDR3 totals 15 residues.

In regard to this clonotype: A read error may account for a junction end that differs from germline. The CDR3 DNA is TGTGCAAGCAGTTACGTCCTATTTCTCTACGAGCAGTACTTC. It codes for CASSYVLFLYEQYF. This chain uses TRBV6-2 or TRBV6-3 with TRBJ2-4; D ambiguous. The J call is uncertain, as TRBJ2-7 better fits the DNA end. The germline CDR1 and CDR2 sequences are MNHEY and SVGEGT. This CDR3 has 14 amino acids.

This clonotype was detected ten times or more. The V call is TRBV25-1, the J call TRBJ2-5; no definite D call. This CDR3 has 12 residues. Germline V CDR1 and CDR2: MGHDK, SYGVNS. V dropped 5 bases and J dropped 6 bases, with 10 bases sitting between them. The CDR3 sequence: CASSTVGKTQYF. CDR3 bases: TGTGCCAGCAGTACTGTTGGGAAGACCCAGTACTTC.

This clonotype was recorded once. The chain joins TRBV5-1 to TRBJ2-1, with TRBD1 as a possible D gene (5 bases). CDR1 and CDR2 from the germline V gene are SGHRS and YFSETQ. This CDR3 is 16 amino acids long. Deletions cut 0 bases from V and 5 bases from J, with 15 bases between. The CDR3 loop reads CASSLVAGSLNNEQFF. The CDR3 nucleotides are TGCGCCAGCAGCTTGGTGGCAGGGTCTCTCAACAATGAGCAGTTCTTC.

This chain joins TRBV19 and TRBJ2-7, with a tentative D call TRBD1 (6 bases). Per germline, CDR1 LNHDA and CDR2 SQIVND (reference sequence). This CDR3 region has 14 residues. V gave up 5 bases and J gave up 3 bases, with 14 bases separating them. DNA of the CDR3: TGTGCCAGTAGTGCCAGGGGTACGAGCTACGAGCAGTACTTC. Encoded protein: CASSARGTSYEQYF.

DNA for the CDR3: TGCAGCGTTGAAGATCTAGGAGGGACCCAGTACTTC. Its protein product is CSVEDLGGTQYF. V gene TRBV29-1 combines with J gene TRBJ2-5; D might be TRBD2 (5 bases). The CDR3 loop spans 12 amino acids. Germline values: CDR1 SQVTM, CDR2 ANQGSEA. V lost 0 bases and J 7 bases, leaving 9 bases between the germline ends.

Only a few counts were recorded for this clonotype. The rearrangement joins TRBV20-1 to TRBJ2-3; 14 bases line up with TRBD2. V shed 4 bases and J 8 bases; nucleotides not matched to a gene: 5. The CDR3 totals 14 residues. Germline lookup yields CDR1 DFQATT and CDR2 SNEGSKA (reference sequence). In DNA form, the CDR3 reads TGCAGTGCTAAAGGACTAGCGGGGGGACGTACGCAGTATTTT. Translating it yields CSAKGLAGGRTQYF.

This clonotype was counted a few times. The chain has TRBV28 and TRBJ2-5; tentatively, D is TRBD1 (5 bases). Germline loops: CDR1 MDHEN, CDR2 SYDVKM. V was pared by 2 bases and J by 5 bases, with 15 bases between. The CDR3 is made up of 15 amino acids. The CDR3 sequence is CASSLKWGGRETQYF. The CDR3 DNA is TGTGCCAGCAGTTTAAAATGGGGCGGCCGCGAGACCCAGTACTTC.

The chain couples TRBV4-1 to TRBJ2-7, with D possibly TRBD1 on 5 matching bases. V was shortened by 4 bases and J by 1 base, with 14 bases between the two germline ends. The CDR3 is 15 amino acids. The V gene's germline CDR1 is MGHRA and CDR2 YSYEKL. The CDR3 bases are TGCGCCAGCAGCCCGATGCAGGGTGTGTCCTACGAGCAGTACTTC. Translated: CASSPMQGVSYEQYF.

The V gene is TRBV6-2 or TRBV6-3, the J gene TRBJ2-4; D is undetermined. From germline, CDR1 is MNHEY and CDR2 SVGEGT. V was shortened by 0 bases and J by 0 bases, with 9 bases between the two germline ends. This CDR3 is built from 16 residues. Written as DNA, the CDR3 is TGTGCCAGCAGTTACTCGTACACAGTAGCCAAAAACATTCAGTACTTC. Amino acid sequence: CASSYSYTVAKNIQYF.

The rearrangement links TRBV29-1 to TRBJ2-7, with 8 bases that match TRBD1. Germline CDR1 SQVTM, CDR2 ANQGSEA. J was trimmed by 7 bases and V by 8 bases; bases with no gene match: 13. CDR3 length equals 13 residues. CDR3 amino acids: CSTRTGLYNEQYF. CDR3 DNA: TGCAGCACTAGGACAGGGTTGTACAATGAGCAGTACTTC.

The chain couples TRBV20-1 to TRBJ1-6; 7 bases map to TRBD1. CDR1 and CDR2 from the germline V gene are DFQATT and SNEGSKA (reference sequence). CDR3 length: 14 amino acids. V was pared by 3 bases and J by 9 bases, with 8 bases of the junction left unmatched. The DNA for the CDR3 is TGCAGTGCTAGTACGGGACAGCCTTTTTCACCCCTCCACTTT. Protein: CSASTGQPFSPLHF.

The rearrangement uses TRBV4-1 and TRBJ2-5; 10 nucleotides align to TRBD1. The CDR3 runs to 15 residues. J gave up 5 bases and V 4 bases, and 7 bases lay outside the gene matches. Germline-derived CDR1 and CDR2 are MGHRA and YSYEKL. The CDR3 loop reads CASSPMTGGRETQYF. The CDR3 DNA reads as TGCGCCAGCAGCCCTATGACAGGGGGCCGTGAGACCCAGTACTTC.

The chain recombines TRBV12-3 or TRBV12-4 with TRBJ2-2; D is possibly TRBD1 (6 bases). The CDR3 is 14 amino acids. Trimming shortened V by 8 bases and J by 1 base, and 11 bases separated the two germline ends. The CDR3 region has the DNA TGTGCCAGCGCAGACAGGAGGAACACCGGGGAGCTGTTTTTT. Amino acids: CASADRRNTGELFF.

CDR3 sequence reads: CSARGGGRQTEAFF. The CDR3 DNA is TGCAGTGCTAGAGGGGGGGGGCGACAGACTGAAGCTTTCTTT. This rearrangement joins TRBV20-1 to TRBJ1-1, with TRBD1 as a possible D gene (6 bases). V was clipped by 1 base and J by 5 bases, with 14 bases between them. Germline-derived CDR1 and CDR2 are DFQATT and SNEGSKA (reference sequence). This CDR3 region has 14 residues.

The rearrangement uses TRBV28 and TRBJ2-7; D might be TRBD2 (7 bases). CDR1 and CDR2 from the germline V gene are MDHEN and SYDVKM. Trimming took 6 bases from V and 1 from J, leaving 13 bases between them. There are 14 residues in the CDR3. The CDR3 loop reads CASRGGDGSYEQYF. The CDR3 DNA sequence: TGTGCCAGCAGAGGGGGGGACGGTTCCTACGAGCAGTACTTC.

The CDR3 bases are TGCGCCAGCAGCCTCGGGACTAGCGGGAGGAGTCGAGAGACCCAGTACTTC. Its translation is CASSLGTSGRSRETQYF. This chain uses TRBV5-1 with TRBJ2-5, with 15 bases identical to TRBD2. Per germline, CDR1 SGHRS and CDR2 YFSETQ. V trimming: 4 bases; J trimming: 4 bases; junction bases outside the gene matches: 8. This CDR3 contains 17 residues.

This clonotype was counted only a few times. This chain uses TRBV7-9 with TRBJ2-3; D not certain. This CDR3 spans 11 amino acids. CDR1 and CDR2 (germline): SEHNR, FQNEAQ (reference sequence). Trimming removed 7 bases from V and 4 bases from J, with 6 bases in between. The CDR3 bases are TGTGCCAGCACCAAATCAGATACGCAGTATTTT. Protein: CASTKSDTQYF.

With respect to this clonotype: Its ends do not fully match the called genes, so a read error is possible. The rearrangement joins TRBV20-1 to TRBJ2-1, with 8 bases aligning to TRBD2. The CDR3 spans 16 residues. In germline, CDR1 is DFQATT, CDR2 SNEGSKA (reference sequence). CDR3 amino acids: CNARVGAGASYNEQFF. The CDR3 bases are TGCAATGCTAGAGTCGGAGCGGGGGCCTCCTACAATGAGCAGTTCTTC.

Written as DNA, the CDR3 is TGTGCCAGTAACGGACTAGCGGGGTATGGTACGCAGTATTTT. It translates to CASNGLAGYGTQYF. V is TRBV14 and J is TRBJ2-3, with TRBD2 identical over 12 bases. Germline CDR1 SGHDN, CDR2 FVKESK. The CDR3 contains 14 residues. V was pared by 9 bases and J by 8 bases, with 9 bases of the junction left unmatched.

To note about this clonotype: A junction boundary mismatches the germline segment, possibly from a read error. V gene TRBV20-1 combines with J gene TRBJ1-5; D is unresolved. Germline lookup yields CDR1 DFQATT and CDR2 SNEGSKA (reference sequence). This CDR3 spans 15 amino acids. CDR3 DNA sequence: TGCAGTGCTAGAGTCCTGTCGCTGAGTAATCAGCCCCCGCATTTT. This encodes CSARVLSLSNQPPHF.

This clonotype has a handful of counts. The chain uses TRBV7-2 and TRBJ2-3; D not certain. Trimming removed 7 bases at V and 0 bases at J, with 11 bases between. The CDR3 length is 14 residues. CDR1 is SGHTA, CDR2 FQGNSA, per germline. The CDR3 spells CASNPGLSTDTQYF. The CDR3 DNA reads TGTGCCAGCAACCCTGGGCTAAGCACAGATACGCAGTATTTT.

The chain has TRBV4-3 and TRBJ2-5; no definite D call. Near its end, the DNA agrees better with TRBJ2-7, so the J call may be wrong. This CDR3 has 11 residues. Looked up from germline, CDR1 is LGHNA and CDR2 is YSLEER. The CDR3 is CATGPKPEQYF. CDR3 sequence (DNA): TGCGCCACAGGACCCAAGCCCGAGCAGTACTTC.